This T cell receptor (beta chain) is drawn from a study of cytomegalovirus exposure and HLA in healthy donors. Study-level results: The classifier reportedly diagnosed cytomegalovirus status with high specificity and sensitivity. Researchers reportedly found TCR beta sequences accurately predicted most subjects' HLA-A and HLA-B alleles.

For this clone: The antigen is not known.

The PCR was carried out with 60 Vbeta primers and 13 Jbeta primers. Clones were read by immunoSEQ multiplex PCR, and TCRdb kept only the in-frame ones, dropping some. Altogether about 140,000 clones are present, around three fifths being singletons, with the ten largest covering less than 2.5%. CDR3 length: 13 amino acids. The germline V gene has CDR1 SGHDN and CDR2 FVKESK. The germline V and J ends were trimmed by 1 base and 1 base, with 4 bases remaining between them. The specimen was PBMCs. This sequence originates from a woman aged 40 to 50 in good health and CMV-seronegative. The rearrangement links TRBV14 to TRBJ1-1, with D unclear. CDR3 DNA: TGTGCCAGCAGCCAAGCCCGGAACACTGAAGCTTTCTTT. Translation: CASSQARNTEAFF.